A selection of T cell receptor beta chains follows, all from one sample in a study of shared clonotypes between healthy human individuals. Using immunoSEQ multiplex PCR, the repertoire was profiled, and TCRdb retains in-frame clones only, with some absent. The sample carries about 1.5 million clones, 95% to 99% recorded once. Sequences were obtained from naive CD4+ T cells sorted from blood. These receptors originate from a man aged 30-40 years in good health. Both conserved end residues are trimmed from each CDR3. Size is stated for part of the rows, as once, few or many counts, or as a class when the clone is expanded.

j_gene | v_gene | abundance | CDR3aa
TRBJ2-6 | TRBV5-1 | . | ASSLRAGDSGANVLT
TRBJ2-1 | TRBV4-1 | . | ASSQVFGEQF
TRBJ1-2 | TRBV19 | . | ASSNLSKPLYGYT
TRBJ1-5 | TRBV28 | . | ASSLNRQGQPQH
TRBJ1-5 | TRBV7-9 | . | ASSPSWEDQPQH
TRBJ2-7 | TRBV7-8 | . | ASSPWDPSGRSEQY
TRBJ1-4 | TRBV27 | . | ASSLVRHATNEKLF
TRBJ1-2 | TRBV5-6 | . | ASSLLRARTNYGYT
TRBJ2-3 | TRBV7-2 | . | ASSYPANVRADTQY
TRBJ2-7 | TRBV27 | . | ASSLWATPRYEQY
TRBJ2-2 | TRBV7-2 | . | ASSYTGELF
TRBJ2-1 | TRBV18 | . | ASSPGGLGYNEQF
TRBJ2-7 | TRBV5-4 | . | ASSRGLAGVESYEQY
TRBJ2-1 | TRBV29-1 | . | SAGQGDNEQF
TRBJ2-7 | TRBV7-9 | . | ASGRASYEQY
TRBJ1-1 | TRBV30 | once | ARDRLNTEAF
TRBJ2-7 | TRBV30 | . | AWKGQFSYEQY
TRBJ2-3 | TRBV12-5 | . | ASGMVTDTQY
TRBJ1-1 | TRBV6-1 | . | ATRTALNTEAF
TRBJ1-4 | TRBV29-1 | . | SGYFVGTANEKLF
TRBJ2-3 | TRBV7-9 | . | ALKGPTTDTQY
TRBJ1-2 | TRBV28 | . | ASSLGHSREGYT
TRBJ1-2 | TRBV6-5 | . | ASSRLDNYGYT
TRBJ2-1 | TRBV2 | . | ASKVEASRYEQF
TRBJ1-1 | TRBV6-5 | . | ASRQYGTGETEAF
TRBJ2-1 | TRBV5-3 | . | ASNEQF
TRBJ1-2 | TRBV9 | . | ASSGGYYGYT
TRBJ1-1 | TRBV11-2 | once | ASSLGTGDGGPNTEAF
TRBJ1-5 | TRBV2 | . | ASRETLYSLGQPQH
TRBJ1-1 | TRBV19 | . | ASSELPELGEAF
TRBJ1-5 | TRBV4-1 | . | ASSQEEDSNQPQH
TRBJ2-1 | TRBV19 | . | ASSTRVGIGYNEQF
TRBJ2-7 | TRBV7-9 | . | ASSLGTGLYEQY
TRBJ2-5 | TRBV5-6 | . | ASSPGRYQETQY
TRBJ2-7 | TRBV9 | . | ASSVGEGAINEQY
TRBJ2-4 | TRBV7-9 | . | ASSRGTSGNIQY
TRBJ2-3 | TRBV9 | . | ASSAEGPDTQY
TRBJ2-7 | TRBV6-1 | . | ASRNPTYEQY
TRBJ1-1 | TRBV27 | . | ASSSHRTEAF
TRBJ1-1 | TRBV7-9 | . | ASRAGIREENTEAF
TRBJ2-5 | TRBV30 | . | AWSVLAGTSETQY
TRBJ2-7 | TRBV5-4 | . | ASSLGLAESSYEQY
TRBJ2-3 | TRBV2 | . | ASSGLAAGTDTQY
TRBJ2-5 | TRBV7-6 | . | ASSLGTGQETQY
TRBJ2-1 | TRBV6-6 | once | ASSSVGLPGDEQF
TRBJ2-5 | TRBV2 | . | ASSEGLAGVRGETQY
TRBJ2-2 | TRBV5-8 | . | ASSLTGLAGYMAGELF
TRBJ2-7 | TRBV7-9 | . | ASSLATPSGLDEQY
TRBJ2-1 | TRBV19 | . | ASSIINNEQF
TRBJ2-2 | TRBV15 | . | ATSIWAGELF
TRBJ1-5 | TRBV7-8 | . | ASSSATKQGGLEPQH
TRBJ2-7 | TRBV7-2 | . | ASQGMSSYEQY
TRBJ2-5 | TRBV21-1 | . | ASSNEGSGRETQY
TRBJ2-3 | TRBV5-1 | once | ASSSALDFPTDTQY